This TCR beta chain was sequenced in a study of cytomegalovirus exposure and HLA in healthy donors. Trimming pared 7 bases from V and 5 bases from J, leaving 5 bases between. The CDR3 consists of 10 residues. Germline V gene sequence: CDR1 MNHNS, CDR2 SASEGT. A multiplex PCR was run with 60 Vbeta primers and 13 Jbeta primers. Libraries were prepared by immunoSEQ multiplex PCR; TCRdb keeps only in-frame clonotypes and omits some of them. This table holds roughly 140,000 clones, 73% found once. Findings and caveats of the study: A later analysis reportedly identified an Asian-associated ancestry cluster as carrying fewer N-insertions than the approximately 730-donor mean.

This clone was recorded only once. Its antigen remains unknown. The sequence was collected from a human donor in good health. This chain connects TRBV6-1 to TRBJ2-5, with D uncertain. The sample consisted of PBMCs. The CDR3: CASIQETQYF. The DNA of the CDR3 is TGTGCCAGCATTCAGGAGACCCAGTACTTC.